Following are 24 T cell receptor beta chains from one sample sequenced in a study of T cells in Graves' hyperthyroidism and ophthalmopathy. Amplification of TCR beta CDR3 regions was performed using RNA transcripts as template. The HTBI primer set served for first-round RT-PCR of the TCR CDR3. A single record per CDR3 protein comes from TCRdb applying MiXCR to the multiplex PCR reads. The sample comprises hundreds of thousands of distinct CDR3 sequences, around 39% of which are singletons, and 7.5% to 9.5% rests with the top ten. Material: blood. The receptor set was obtained from a man aged 18 to 29 with Graves' hyperthyroidism.

The rearrangement uses TRBV7-9 and TRBJ1-3, with 9 bases fitting TRBD1. From germline, CDR1 is SEHNR and CDR2 FQNEAQ (reference sequence). Trimming took 5 bases from V and 8 from J; bases not matched to a gene: 7. CDR3 length: 14 residues. The CDR3 DNA reads TGTGCCAGCAGCCCTAGGGACAGGGCTGACACCATATATTTT. Amino acids: CASSPRDRADTIYF.

This clonotype has a handful of counts. V usage is TRBV2 and J usage is TRBJ1-2, with D possibly TRBD1 on 6 matching bases. CDR1 and CDR2 (germline): SNHLY, FYNNEI. The CDR3 extends over 15 amino acids. V shed 8 bases and J shed 4 bases, with 20 bases lying between them. In DNA, the CDR3 is TGTGCCAGCCAAAGGGGGGGCGACTTATTCTATGGCTACACCTTC. Protein product: CASQRGGDLFYGYTF. Complete variable domain (other parts from reference TRBV2 and TRBJ1-2): EPEVTQTPSHQVTQMGQEVILRCVPISNHLYFYWYRQILGQKVEFLVSFYNNEISEKSEIFDDQFSVERPDGSNFTLKIRSTKLEDSAMYFCASQRGGDLFYGYTFGSGTRLTVV.

This chain uses TRBV15 with TRBJ1-1; unclear D gene. The CDR3 length is 13 residues. Looked up from germline, CDR1 is LNHNV and CDR2 is YYDKDF (reference sequence). V gave up 3 bases and J gave up 0 bases, with 5 bases separating them. CDR3 sequence reads: CATSSLLNTEAFF. In DNA form, the CDR3 reads TGTGCCACCAGCAGCTTACTGAACACTGAAGCTTTCTTT.

The V and J genes are TRBV6-5 and TRBJ2-2; possible D gene TRBD2, 6 bases. This CDR3 comprises 15 residues. The V end was cut by 4 bases, the J end by 0 bases, with 9 bases between. From germline, CDR1 is MNHEY and CDR2 SVGAGI. CDR3 in DNA: TGTGCCAGCAGTTCGGGACTTTCGAACACCGGGGAGCTGTTTTTT. Its protein product is CASSSGLSNTGELFF.

This clonotype was counted at least ten times. The chain uses TRBV19 and TRBJ1-5, with D possibly being TRBD1 (5 bases). V was clipped by 5 bases and J by 0 bases, with 14 bases between them. Germline CDR1 LNHDA, CDR2 SQIVND (reference sequence). This CDR3 has 16 amino acids. Written as DNA, the CDR3 is TGTGCCAGTAGTGTGTTCGCGGACATTAGCAATCAGCCCCAGCATTTT. This codes for CASSVFADISNQPQHF.

Concerning this clonotype: A much bigger clone sits one base away, suggesting this may be a read error. The chain uses TRBV2 and TRBJ1-3; D not certain. Per germline, CDR1 SNHLY and CDR2 FYNNEI. This CDR3 has 14 amino acids. The DNA for the CDR3 is TGTGTCAGCAGTGAAGCGGGCTCTGGAAACACCATATATTTT. It translates to CVSSEAGSGNTIYF.

The chain links TRBV15 to TRBJ2-5; no definite D call. Germline CDR1 and CDR2: LNHNV and YYDKDF (reference sequence). Trimming took off 5 bases at V and 3 bases at J, with 16 bases between the two ends. The CDR3 runs 15 residues. The CDR3 is CATSQAVALKETQYF. The CDR3 bases are TGTGCCACCAGCCAGGCGGTTGCCTTAAAAGAGACCCAGTACTTC.

The chain has TRBV19 and TRBJ1-2, with D possibly matching TRBD1 (5 bases). This CDR3 spans 15 amino acids. Germline CDR1 LNHDA, CDR2 SQIVND (reference sequence). The ends were cut back, 2 bases at V and 4 bases at J, with 14 bases in the middle. The CDR3, as DNA: TGTGCCAGTAGTATATTGGATCGACAGCTCTATGGCTACACCTTC. The encoded protein is CASSILDRQLYGYTF.

The V gene is TRBV6-5, the J gene TRBJ1-5; D ambiguous. The CDR3 spans 14 residues. With 5 bases removed from V and 7 bases from J, the gap between germline ends came to 15 bases. In germline, CDR1 is MNHEY, CDR2 SVGAGI. CDR3 DNA: TGTGCCAGCAGTCCCTCCGCTGTTGGGCAGCCCCAGCATTTT. This gives the protein CASSPSAVGQPQHF.

This chain connects TRBV12-3 or TRBV12-4 to TRBJ1-2; 7 bases align to TRBD1. After removal of 2 bases from V and 7 bases from J, the junction contained 4 bases not matched to a gene. The CDR3 spans 13 residues. CDR3 in amino acids: CASSLTGDRGYTF. The CDR3 DNA follows: TGTGCCAGCAGTTTAACAGGGGATCGTGGCTACACCTTC.

This clonotype was seen a few times. At one boundary the junction diverges from the germline segment, which might be a read error. The J gene is TRBJ2-2, the V gene TRBV7-9; 10 bases match TRBD1. CDR3 length: 16 residues. CDR1 and CDR2 (germline): SEHNR, FQNEAQ (reference sequence). CDR3 in DNA: TGTGCCAGCAGCATCAGACAGGGGGCGAAGACCGGGGAGCTGTTTTTT. Its protein product is CASSIRQGAKTGELFF.

This clonotype has a handful of counts. The chain has TRBV4-1 and TRBJ1-1; perhaps TRBD1 as D (6 bases). V was cut by 0 bases and J by 11 bases, with 16 bases left in between. From germline, CDR1 is MGHRA and CDR2 YSYEKL. The CDR3 loop spans 14 amino acids. The CDR3 region has the DNA TGCGCCAGCAGCCAAGATAACGGGGGCCAGCCGGCTTTCTTT. It yields the protein CASSQDNGGQPAFF.

The V gene is TRBV7-2, the J gene TRBJ2-7, with unresolved D. V was shortened by 5 bases and J by 2 bases, with 22 bases between the two germline ends. Germline CDR1 SGHTA, CDR2 FQGNSA. The CDR3 is made up of 17 amino acids. The CDR3 bases are TGTGCCAGCAGCCCTTCTGAGCCCGGCAGCTCAACCTACGAGCAGTACTTC. Its translation: CASSPSEPGSSTYEQYF.

The chain joins TRBV7-9 to TRBJ1-3; 9 nucleotides agree with TRBD1. This CDR3 is 17 amino acids long. From germline, CDR1 is SEHNR and CDR2 FQNEAQ (reference sequence). V lost 5 bases, J lost 4 bases, and 12 bases stayed unmatched. The CDR3 DNA reads as TGTGCCAGCAGCATTTGGACAGGGGAGTTTTCGGGAAACACCATATATTTT. The encoded protein is CASSIWTGEFSGNTIYF.

This clonotype was observed a few times. The genes are TRBV10-3 and TRBJ2-1; D not resolved. Looked up from germline, CDR1 is ENHRY and CDR2 is SYGVKD. V was trimmed by 4 bases and J by 5 bases, leaving 3 bases between them. This CDR3 is 11 amino acids long. Here the CDR3 reads CAISVNNEQFF. The CDR3 DNA reads as TGTGCCATCAGTGTAAACAATGAGCAGTTCTTC.

This clonotype came up once. The chain recombines TRBV19 with TRBJ1-1; a possible D gene is TRBD1 (5 bases). Trimming removed 3 bases from V and 4 bases from J, with 18 bases in between. This CDR3 is built from 16 residues. Germline V gives CDR1 LNHDA, CDR2 SQIVND (reference sequence). The CDR3 DNA reads as TGTGCCAGTAGTATGGGGGGACCCCCCGTCGGCACTGAAGCTTTCTTT. This sequence encodes CASSMGGPPVGTEAFF.

This clonotype has at least ten counts. This sequence joins TRBV29-1 and TRBJ2-7; TRBD2 is a possible D gene (5 bases). This CDR3 spans 10 amino acids. Germline V gene data show CDR1 as SQVTM and CDR2 as ANQGSEA. Trimming removed 7 bases from V and 6 bases from J, with 10 bases in between. Here the CDR3 DNA reads TGCAGCGCCCTAACTAGCGAGCAGTACTTC. It specifies CSALTSEQYF.

A few counts support this clonotype. V usage is TRBV6-5 and J usage is TRBJ1-2; TRBD1 is a possible D gene (5 bases). V dropped 0 bases and J dropped 8 bases, with 13 bases sitting between them. Per the germline V gene, CDR1 is MNHEY and CDR2 is SVGAGI. This CDR3 has 14 amino acids. CDR3 DNA: TGTGCCAGCAGTTACTCCAGGGCCCATAACGGCTACACCTTC. This sequence encodes CASSYSRAHNGYTF.

The V call is TRBV6-2 or TRBV6-3, the J call TRBJ1-5, with no clear D. From germline, CDR1 is MNHEY and CDR2 SVGEGT. The CDR3 sequence is 15 residues long. Trimming pared 4 bases from V and 7 bases from J, leaving 17 bases between. CDR3 loop: CASSSPRFAGQPQHF. CDR3 sequence (DNA): TGTGCCAGCAGTTCCCCCCGGTTTGCGGGGCAGCCCCAGCATTTT.

This chain uses TRBV19 with TRBJ1-2, with D unclear. The length of the CDR3 is 12 residues. The germline V gene encodes CDR1 LNHDA and CDR2 SQIVND (reference sequence). V lost 7 bases and J 8 bases, leaving 14 bases between the germline ends. The CDR3 region is CASTEQARGYTF. CDR3 coding DNA: TGTGCCAGTACCGAACAAGCGCGGGGCTACACCTTC.

On this clonotype itself: A read error is possible here, since a much larger clone lies one base away. The rearrangement links TRBV24-1 to TRBJ1-1; 9 bases are shared with TRBD1. Germline CDR1 KGHDR, CDR2 SFDVKD. With V trimmed by 9 bases and J by 1 base, 5 bases remained unmatched. The length of the CDR3 is 14 residues. The CDR3 sequence is CATGSQGANTEAFF. The CDR3 DNA follows: TGTGCCACCGGGTCACAGGGGGCGAACACTGAAGCTTTCTTT.

This clonotype was seen at least ten times. The CDR3 coding sequence is TGTGCCAGCAGCAGCCCGGGGAGTTCGAACGAGCAGTACTTC. This codes for CASSSPGSSNEQYF. The chain combines TRBV25-1 with TRBJ2-7; maybe TRBD2 (5 bases). Trimming cost V 6 bases and J 5 bases, with 17 bases left between them. Germline assignment: CDR1 MGHDK and CDR2 SYGVNS. The CDR3 has 14 amino acids.

This clonotype was counted a few times. The chain links TRBV6-5 to TRBJ2-5; 8 nucleotides line up with TRBD2. Germline CDR1 reads MNHEY; CDR2 reads SVGAGI. CDR3 length: 14 amino acids. J lost 5 bases, V lost 8 bases, and 10 bases had no gene match. The chain's CDR3 is CASCTAGVSETQYF. The DNA for the CDR3 is TGTGCCAGCTGTACAGCGGGAGTATCCGAGACCCAGTACTTC.

The chain has TRBV29-1 and TRBJ1-1, with D perhaps matching TRBD1 (5 bases). V was clipped by 8 bases and J by 5 bases, with 12 bases between them. Germline CDR1 and CDR2: SQVTM and ANQGSEA. This CDR3 is built from 11 residues. This CDR3 reads CSFTGITEAFF. The CDR3 DNA follows: TGCAGCTTTACAGGAATAACTGAAGCTTTCTTT.